This T cell receptor beta chain comes out of a study of cytomegalovirus exposure and HLA in healthy donors. Looking at the study overall: A preliminary data release comprised approximately 85 million unique TCRs obtained from HLA-typed donors.

Looked up from germline, CDR1 is LGHNA and CDR2 is YNFKEQ. The V segment lost 0 bases and the J segment 4 bases; nucleotides outside the gene matches: 17. There are 19 residues in the CDR3. The donors were healthy bone marrow donors. 13 Jbeta primers and 60 Vbeta primers were used for the PCR. Using immunoSEQ multiplex PCR, the repertoire was profiled, and TCRdb retains in-frame clones only, with some absent. The data contain about 130,000 clones, over 60% of them seen just once; the ten biggest clones take up roughly 2%. As regards this clone: Its antigen is currently unknown.

Overall study findings and caveats: There were 164 TCR beta chains listed as cytomegalovirus-associated. A reported reduction in N-insertions relative to the approximately 670-donor mean was seen in an Asian-associated ancestry cluster in a later analysis.

The sequence derives from a young man in good health and CMV-seronegative. The sequencing sample was made of PBMCs. V and J are TRBV4-2 and TRBJ1-2, with 7 positions matching TRBD1. CDR3 region: CASSQDIDRAGRLTYGYTF. The DNA of the CDR3 is TGTGCCAGCAGCCAAGATATCGACAGGGCGGGTCGGCTAACCTATGGCTACACCTTC.